This T cell receptor (beta chain) was sequenced for a study of vaccination and CD4 T cells after COVID-19. Study summary: Cellular stimulation was performed using overlapping spike peptides derived from SARS-CoV-2, HCoV-NL63, HCoV-OC43 and HCoV-229E.

Findings of the study overall: Analysis covered relatively few convalescent patients and lacked any early post-infection timepoints.

The CDR3 extends over 13 amino acids. The V gene lost 6 bases and the J gene lost 8 bases, with 16 bases spanning the gap. Germline V gives CDR1 MNHEY, CDR2 SMNVEV (reference sequence). CD4+ T cells that had been cultured provided DNA sequenced with the Oncomine TCR Beta short-read assay. TCRdb recomputed calls from the PCR reads with MiXCR, one row per CDR3 protein. The sample shows 14,000 or so distinct CDR3 sequences, around 30% of them seen only once. Of note for this clonotype: Antigen specificity is unknown.

The treatment denotes: approximately 10-day PBMC culture with coronavirus spike peptide pools or control peptides (ViraFEST assay). After expanding antigen-specific T cells with peptide pools, ViraFEST sequenced their TCRs. CD4+ T cells were isolated by negative selection after about ten days of culture. This receptor was obtained from a human donor with COVID-19. The chain combines TRBV27 with TRBJ1-1; D is perhaps TRBD1 (6 bases). The sequenced material came from cultured CD4+ T cells from blood. The CDR3 DNA is TGTGCCAGCAGCGAAACGAGGGGGGCAGAAGCTTTCTTT. This translates into CASSETRGAEAFF.